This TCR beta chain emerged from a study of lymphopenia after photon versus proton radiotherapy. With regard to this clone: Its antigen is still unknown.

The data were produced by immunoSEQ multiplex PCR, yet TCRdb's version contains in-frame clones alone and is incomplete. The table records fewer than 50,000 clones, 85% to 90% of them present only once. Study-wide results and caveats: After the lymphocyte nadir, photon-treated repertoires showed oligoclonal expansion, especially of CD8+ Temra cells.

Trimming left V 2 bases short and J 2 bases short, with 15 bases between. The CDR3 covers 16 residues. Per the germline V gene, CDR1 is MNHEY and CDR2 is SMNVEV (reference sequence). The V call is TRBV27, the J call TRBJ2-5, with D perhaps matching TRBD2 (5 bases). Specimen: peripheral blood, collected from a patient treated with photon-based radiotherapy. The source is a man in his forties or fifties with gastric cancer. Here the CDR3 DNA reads TGTGCCAGCAGTTTAAGTAATGGGGAGCTACAAGAGACCCAGTACTTC. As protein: CASSLSNGELQETQYF.